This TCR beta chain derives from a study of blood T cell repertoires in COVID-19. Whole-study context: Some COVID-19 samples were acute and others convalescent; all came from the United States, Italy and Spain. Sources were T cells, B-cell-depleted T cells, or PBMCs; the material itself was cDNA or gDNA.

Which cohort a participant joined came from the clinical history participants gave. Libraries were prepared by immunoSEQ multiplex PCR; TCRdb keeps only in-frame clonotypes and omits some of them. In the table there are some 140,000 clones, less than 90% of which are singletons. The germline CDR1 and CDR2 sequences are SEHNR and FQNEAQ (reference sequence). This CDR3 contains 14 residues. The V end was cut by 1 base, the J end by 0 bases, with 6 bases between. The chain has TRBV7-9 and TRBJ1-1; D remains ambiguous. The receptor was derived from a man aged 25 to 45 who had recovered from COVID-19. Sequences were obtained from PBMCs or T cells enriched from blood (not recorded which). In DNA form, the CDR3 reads TGTGCCAGCAGCTTAGGCCAGTTGAACACTGAAGCTTTCTTT. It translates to CASSLGQLNTEAFF. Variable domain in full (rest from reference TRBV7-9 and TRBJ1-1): DTGVSQNPRHKITKRGQNVTFRCDPISEHNRLYWYRQTLGQGPEFLTYFQNEAQLEKSRLLSDRFSAERPKGSFSTLEIQRTEQGDSAMYLCASSLGQLNTEAFFGQGTRLTVV.